What follows is one TCR beta chain and its context. Its antigen is not known. The sample belongs to a study of blood T cells in healthy people across ages. Notes on the study in general: Expanded clonotype changes were possibly confounded by unknown donor CMV status. TCR beta diversity tracked closely with naive T cell percentage.

Per sample, at least 5 micrograms of total RNA were extracted. The use of a sample-barcoded 5' primer and a J-beta primer mix characterized a second PCR of about 7 to 12 cycles. A 12-random-nucleotide template-switch adaptor tagged each cDNA molecule. TCRdb reprocessed the 5' RACE reads with MiXCR, giving one entry per CDR3 protein. This sample has some 1.6 million distinct CDR3 sequences, with roughly a third found just once. This CDR3 is built from 18 residues. Per germline, CDR1 MGHDK and CDR2 SYGVNS. The germline V and J ends were trimmed by 1 base and 2 bases, with 20 bases remaining between them.

Sequencing was carried out using blood. This chain joins TRBV25-1 and TRBJ1-2; D remains unclear. This receptor was taken from a woman between 25 and 40 years old in good health. The CDR3 loop reads CASSESAVGRKINYGYTF. Here the CDR3 DNA reads TGTGCCAGCAGTGAATCAGCGGTCGGACGAAAAATAAACTATGGCTACACCTTC.